One sample yielded the 31 T cell receptor beta chains listed below, sequenced in a study of memory CD4+ T cells and cytomegalovirus serostatus. Generated by immunoSEQ multiplex PCR, the TCRdb table keeps only in-frame clones and is missing some. The sample shows about 53,000 clones, 60% to 80% of them seen only once. The sort gate was single viable CD3+CD4+CD8-CD45RO+ cells for memory CD4+ T cells. The specimen sequenced was memory CD4+ T cells from blood. These receptors were obtained from an adult in good health and CMV-seronegative.

The rearrangement joins TRBV15 to TRBJ2-6; D may be TRBD1 (5 bases). Per germline, CDR1 LNHNV and CDR2 YYDKDF (reference sequence). The CDR3 consists of 15 residues. V lost 3 bases and J 0 bases, leaving 6 bases between the germline ends. For the CDR3, the DNA is TGTGCCACCAGCAGGGACAACTCTGGGGCCAACGTCCTGACTTTC. Amino acid sequence: CATSRDNSGANVLTF.

The chain couples TRBV9 to TRBJ1-6; possible D gene TRBD1, 6 bases. The CDR3 length is 13 residues. The germline CDR1 and CDR2 sequences are SGDLS and YYNGEE. The V end lost 2 bases, the J end lost 8 bases, and 8 bases lay between the germline ends. The DNA of the CDR3 is TGTGCCAGCAGCGTGGACAGCTATTCACCCCTCCACTTT. It specifies CASSVDSYSPLHF.

This clone was recorded only once. The chain is built from TRBV18 and TRBJ1-1; TRBD1 matches at 9 bases. The CDR3 is 13 residues long. The germline V gene has CDR1 KGHSH and CDR2 LQKENI. Losses at the gene ends were 3 bases for V and 5 bases for J; bases not matched to a gene: 1. CDR3 bases: TGTGCCAGCTCACCGACAGGGGGGACTGAAGCTTTCTTT. It translates to CASSPTGGTEAFF.

This chain uses TRBV9 with TRBJ2-2; 8 nucleotides align to TRBD1. Germline V gives CDR1 SGDLS, CDR2 YYNGEE. The CDR3 runs to 15 residues. With V trimmed by 3 bases and J by 7 bases, 8 bases remained unmatched. CDR3 sequence: CASSGTGNINGELFF. The CDR3 region has the DNA TGTGCCAGCAGCGGGACAGGGAATATAAACGGGGAGCTGTTTTTT.

The sample holds one count of this clone. The chain uses TRBV15 and TRBJ2-7; TRBD1 agrees at 8 bases. Losses at the gene ends were 3 bases for V and 5 bases for J; bases not matched to a gene: 6. Germline V gene sequence: CDR1 LNHNV, CDR2 YYDKDF (reference sequence). The CDR3 is made up of 14 amino acids. CDR3 sequence (DNA): TGTGCCACCAGCAGGGGACAGGCGGGCCACGAGCAGTACTTC. Protein product: CATSRGQAGHEQYF.

The chain joins TRBV5-1 to TRBJ2-3, with 11 bases identical to TRBD2. The CDR3 sequence is 16 residues long. J gave up 4 bases and V 0 bases, and 4 bases lay outside the gene matches. Germline CDR1 and CDR2: SGHRS and YFSETQ. CDR3 sequence reads: CASSLATSGGPDTQYF. The DNA of the CDR3 is TGCGCCAGCAGCTTGGCAACTAGCGGGGGCCCAGATACGCAGTATTTT.

This rearrangement joins TRBV6-5 to TRBJ1-2, with 7 bases that match TRBD1. The CDR3 length is 16 residues. J gave up 7 bases and V 0 bases, and 11 bases lay outside the gene matches. Germline V CDR1 and CDR2: MNHEY, SVGAGI. The DNA for the CDR3 is TGTGCCAGCAGTTACTCGAGGTGGGGACAGAATGGTGGCTACACCTTC. This codes for CASSYSRWGQNGGYTF.

V gene TRBV6-5 combines with J gene TRBJ2-7; 11 bases match TRBD2. Germline assignment: CDR1 MNHEY and CDR2 SVGAGI. The CDR3 consists of 16 residues. J gave up 6 bases and V 2 bases, and 9 bases lay outside the gene matches. CDR3 nucleotides: TGTGCCAGCAGTTACGCTAGCGGGGGGCCGCAGGGCGAGCAGTACTTC. It codes for CASSYASGGPQGEQYF.

This clone was found a few times. The V call is TRBV7-9, the J call TRBJ1-1; possible D gene TRBD1, 5 bases. With 5 bases removed from V and 2 bases from J, the gap between germline ends came to 9 bases. The CDR3 length is 13 residues. Germline CDR1 SEHNR, CDR2 FQNEAQ (reference sequence). The CDR3 protein is CASSVTANTEAFF. CDR3 bases: TGTGCCAGCAGCGTGACAGCTAACACTGAAGCTTTCTTT.

The chain is built from TRBV2 and TRBJ2-2, with D possibly matching TRBD2 (5 bases). Trimming left V 6 bases short and J 7 bases short, with 9 bases between. The germline CDR1 and CDR2 sequences are SNHLY and FYNNEI. The CDR3 spans 12 residues. CDR3 DNA: TGTGCCAGCAGAGAGGGCGGCGGGGAGCTGTTTTTT. Its protein product is CASREGGGELFF.

This chain links TRBV30 with TRBJ1-1; D unresolved. Germline CDR1 is GTSNPN and CDR2 is SVGIG (reference sequence). Trimming stripped 3 bases from V and 1 base from J, with 9 bases between. The CDR3 runs to 13 residues. The CDR3 DNA follows: TGTGCCTGGAGGCCAGGCCAGAACACTGAAGCTTTCTTT. It specifies CAWRPGQNTEAFF.

The rearrangement uses TRBV5-1 and TRBJ2-7; TRBD1 is a possible D gene (6 bases). There are 16 residues in the CDR3. CDR1 and CDR2 (germline): SGHRS, YFSETQ. V was cut by 2 bases and J by 0 bases, with 15 bases left in between. The CDR3 DNA reads TGCGCCAGCAGCTTTGGGTGGGGGCGGAGCTCCTACGAGCAGTACTTC. This sequence encodes CASSFGWGRSSYEQYF.

The chain links TRBV7-2 to TRBJ2-3, with D perhaps assigned TRBD1 or TRBD2 (5 bases each). Trimming took off 2 bases at V and 10 bases at J, with 16 bases between the two ends. Germline V gene sequence: CDR1 SGHTA, CDR2 FQGNSA. This CDR3 comprises 14 residues. The CDR3 nucleotides are TGTGCCAGCAGCTTAATGGTTGGGGGAATGGCGCAGTATTTT. Amino acid sequence: CASSLMVGGMAQYF.

The rearrangement uses TRBV7-9 and TRBJ1-1; D ambiguous. Germline V CDR1 and CDR2: SEHNR, FQNEAQ (reference sequence). V gave up 5 bases and J gave up 1 base, with 8 bases separating them. This CDR3 contains 13 residues. The chain's CDR3 is CASSLTRNTEAFF. The CDR3 DNA sequence: TGTGCCAGCAGCCTGACTCGGAACACTGAAGCTTTCTTT.

This chain links TRBV7-9 with TRBJ2-5; D is possibly TRBD1 (7 bases). The CDR3 contains 14 residues. Trimming shortened V by 0 bases and J by 7 bases, and 12 bases separated the two germline ends. Germline CDR1 is SEHNR and CDR2 is FQNEAQ (reference sequence). The CDR3 here is CASSLATRGATQYF. CDR3 nucleotides: TGTGCCAGCAGCTTAGCCACCAGGGGGGCGACCCAGTACTTC. Full variable domain (rest looked up from reference TRBV7-9 and TRBJ2-5): DTGVSQNPRHKITKRGQNVTFRCDPISEHNRLYWYRQTLGQGPEFLTYFQNEAQLEKSRLLSDRFSAERPKGSFSTLEIQRTEQGDSAMYLCASSLATRGATQYFGPGTRLLVL.

This chain connects TRBV6-5 to TRBJ2-2; D is unresolved. V was pared by 2 bases and J by 4 bases, with 5 bases between. Germline lookup yields CDR1 MNHEY and CDR2 SVGAGI. This CDR3 spans 13 amino acids. CDR3 coding DNA: TGTGCCAGCAGTTACGACGGCACCGGGGAGCTGTTTTTT. This codes for CASSYDGTGELFF.

This chain links TRBV6-5 with TRBJ2-3; D is tentatively TRBD1 or TRBD2 (6 bases each). This CDR3 has 15 residues. Germline CDR1 reads MNHEY; CDR2 reads SVGAGI. Trimming removed 2 bases at V and 2 bases at J, with 11 bases between. Here the CDR3 reads CASSYRGQYTDTQYF. The CDR3 nucleotides are TGTGCCAGCAGTTACCGGGGGCAATACACAGATACGCAGTATTTT.

This clone was found a few times. The V and J genes are TRBV6-1 and TRBJ1-1; perhaps TRBD1 as D (5 bases). The germline V gene has CDR1 MNHNS and CDR2 SASEGT. The CDR3 has 13 residues. V was cut by 6 bases and J by 3 bases, with 11 bases left in between. DNA of the CDR3: TGTGCCAGCAGGCAGGGAAAGGACACTGAAGCTTTCTTT. Amino acids: CASRQGKDTEAFF.

V is TRBV11-1 and J is TRBJ2-7, with 10 bases fitting TRBD1. The CDR3 has 14 amino acids. Per the germline V gene, CDR1 is SGHAT and CDR2 is FQDESV (reference sequence). V trimming: 5 bases; J trimming: 5 bases; junction bases outside the gene matches: 6. The CDR3 loop reads CASSETGGFNEQYF. The CDR3 DNA is TGTGCCAGCAGCGAGACAGGGGGCTTCAACGAGCAGTACTTC.

V and J are TRBV15 and TRBJ2-5; a possible D gene is TRBD2 (7 bases). Germline V lookup: CDR1 LNHNV, CDR2 YYDKDF (reference sequence). The CDR3 consists of 15 residues. The V gene lost 6 bases and the J gene lost 2 bases, with 16 bases spanning the gap. CDR3: CATRVGRGPQETQYF. CDR3 bases: TGTGCCACCAGAGTAGGGCGGGGGCCACAAGAGACCCAGTACTTC.

The chain joins TRBV13 to TRBJ2-1, with 8 bases matching TRBD2. The germline gives CDR1 PRHDT, CDR2 FYEKMQ (reference sequence). V was clipped by 6 bases and J by 0 bases; unmatched bases: 10. The CDR3 length is 17 residues. The CDR3 bases are TGTGCCAGCAGAACACCGGGGGGGACGATCTCCTACAATGAGCAGTTCTTC. It specifies CASRTPGGTISYNEQFF.

The V gene is TRBV11-2, the J gene TRBJ2-6; D is perhaps TRBD1 (6 bases). V dropped 5 bases and J dropped 4 bases, with 12 bases sitting between them. The CDR3 contains 15 residues. Germline CDR1 reads SGHAT; CDR2 reads FQNNGV. Here the CDR3 reads CASSPGTSGANVLTF. The CDR3 DNA follows: TGTGCCAGCAGCCCAGGGACATCAGGGGCCAACGTCCTGACTTTC.

As concerns this clone: The junction departs from germline at one end; a sequencing error may be responsible. The chain recombines TRBV7-9 with TRBJ1-2, with 11 positions matching TRBD1. From germline, CDR1 is SEHNR and CDR2 FQNEAQ (reference sequence). CDR3 length: 14 residues. The CDR3 DNA reads as TGTGCCAGCAGCTTAGCCGGACAGGGGGCTAAATTTCGGTTC. This translates into CASSLAGQGAKFRF.

The V and J genes are TRBV6-1 and TRBJ2-7; D is possibly TRBD2 (5 bases). Germline values: CDR1 MNHNS, CDR2 SASEGT. The length of the CDR3 is 13 residues. With 4 bases removed from V and 4 bases from J, the gap between germline ends came to 11 bases. DNA for the CDR3: TGTGCCAGCAGTGCCTCGGACTTTTACGAGCAGTACTTC. Translation gives CASSASDFYEQYF.

The chain recombines TRBV6-1 with TRBJ1-2; weak D call: TRBD1 (5 bases). Germline-derived CDR1 and CDR2 are MNHNS and SASEGT. This CDR3 is built from 15 residues. The V and J ends lost 5 bases and 6 bases respectively, with 19 bases between them. CDR3 bases: TGTGCCAGCAGTAACCCCTCGGCGGGGCCGAATGGCTACACCTTC. Translation: CASSNPSAGPNGYTF.

The rearrangement joins TRBV18 to TRBJ2-5, with TRBD1 matching 7 bases. The trim removed 7 bases at V and 2 bases at J, leaving 4 bases unmatched. Looked up from germline, CDR1 is KGHSH and CDR2 is LQKENI. The CDR3 has 13 residues. CDR3: CASCRDRQETQYF. For the CDR3, the DNA is TGTGCCAGCTGCCGGGACAGACAAGAGACCCAGTACTTC.

This clone has only one observation. The gene calls are TRBV18 and TRBJ2-5; D is unclear. V dropped 2 bases and J dropped 3 bases, with 4 bases sitting between them. This CDR3 contains 12 residues. The germline CDR1 and CDR2 sequences are KGHSH and LQKENI. The CDR3 DNA reads TGTGCCAGCTCACCAGTTGAAGAGACCCAGTACTTC. It codes for CASSPVEETQYF. Looking up the rest from reference TRBV18 and TRBJ2-5 gives the full variable domain: NAGVMQNPRHLVRRRGQEARLRCSPMKGHSHVYWYRQLPEEGLKFMVYLQKENIIDESGMPKERFSAEFPKEGPSILRIQQVVRGDSAAYFCASSPVEETQYFGPGTRLLVL.

This clone has just a few counts. The genes are TRBV10-3 and TRBJ1-1; D gene ambiguous. The V gene's germline CDR1 is ENHRY and CDR2 SYGVKD. This CDR3 is 13 amino acids long. Trimming left V 4 bases short and J 1 base short, with 7 bases between. The CDR3 bases are TGTGCCATCAGTGGCAAGGGGAACACTGAAGCTTTCTTT. Translated: CAISGKGNTEAFF.

The chain carries TRBV6-4 and TRBJ2-3; a weak D match, TRBD1 (7 bases). Germline V gives CDR1 MRHNA, CDR2 SNTAGT. This CDR3 comprises 14 residues. Trimming left V 6 bases short and J 3 bases short, with 13 bases between. The CDR3 protein is CASRAGGGTDTQYF. The CDR3 DNA is TGTGCCAGCAGAGCAGGGGGAGGAACAGATACGCAGTATTTT.

In this sample, this clone turned up a few times. V gene TRBV19 combines with J gene TRBJ1-6, with 9 bases matching TRBD1. V was clipped by 6 bases and J by 7 bases; unmatched bases: 7. The germline V gene has CDR1 LNHDA and CDR2 SQIVND (reference sequence). The CDR3 has 15 residues. CDR3: CASRSRGTGNSPLHF. Written as DNA, the CDR3 is TGTGCCAGTAGAAGCCGGGGGACAGGGAATTCACCCCTCCACTTT. Variable domain in full (rest from reference TRBV19 and TRBJ1-6): DGGITQSPKYLFRKEGQNVTLSCEQNLNHDAMYWYRQDPGQGLRLIYYSQIVNDFQKGDIAEGYSVSREKKESFPLTVTSAQKNPTAFYLCASRSRGTGNSPLHFGNGTRLTVT.

The V and J genes are TRBV5-6 and TRBJ1-1, with D unclear. Germline CDR1 is SGHDT and CDR2 is YYEEEE. The V end lost 0 bases, the J end lost 4 bases, and 16 bases lay between the germline ends. The CDR3 is 16 amino acids. The CDR3 is CASSLGAFLVSTEAFF. The CDR3 nucleotides read TGTGCCAGCAGCTTGGGGGCCTTTTTAGTGAGCACTGAAGCTTTCTTT.